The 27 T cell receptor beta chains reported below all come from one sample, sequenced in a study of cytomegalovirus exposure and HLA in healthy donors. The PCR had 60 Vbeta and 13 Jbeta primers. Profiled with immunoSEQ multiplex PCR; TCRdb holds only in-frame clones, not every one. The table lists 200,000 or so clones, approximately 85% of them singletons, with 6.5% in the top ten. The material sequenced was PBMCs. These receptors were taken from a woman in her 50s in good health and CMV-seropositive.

The CDR3 loop is CASSPTRGGQGAWGGEQFF. The CDR3 DNA follows: TGTGCCAGCAGCCCCACGAGGGGGGGACAGGGGGCTTGGGGGGGTGAGCAGTTCTTC. The V call is TRBV11-2, the J call TRBJ2-1; 12 bases match TRBD1. This CDR3 is 19 amino acids long. Trimming cost V 5 bases and J 9 bases; bases outside gene matches: 20. Germline loops: CDR1 SGHAT, CDR2 FQNNGV.

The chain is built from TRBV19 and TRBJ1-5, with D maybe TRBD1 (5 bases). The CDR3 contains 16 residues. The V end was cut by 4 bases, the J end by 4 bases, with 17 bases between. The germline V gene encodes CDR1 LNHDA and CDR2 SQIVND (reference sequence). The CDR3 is CASSSIGTAGNQPQHF. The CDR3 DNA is TGTGCCAGTAGTAGTATAGGGACGGCGGGAAATCAGCCCCAGCATTTT.

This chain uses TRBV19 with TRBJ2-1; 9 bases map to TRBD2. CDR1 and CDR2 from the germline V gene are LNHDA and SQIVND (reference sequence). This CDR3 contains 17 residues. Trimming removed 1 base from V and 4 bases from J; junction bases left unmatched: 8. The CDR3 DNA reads TGTGCCAGTAGTATAGGCGGGCCTAGCGGGGCTTACAATGAGCAGTTCTTC. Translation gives CASSIGGPSGAYNEQFF.

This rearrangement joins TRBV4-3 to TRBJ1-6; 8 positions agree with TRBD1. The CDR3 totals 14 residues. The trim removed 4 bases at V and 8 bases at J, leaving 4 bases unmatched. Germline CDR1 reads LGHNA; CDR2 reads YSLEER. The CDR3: CASSPTDRDSPLHF. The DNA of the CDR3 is TGCGCCAGCAGCCCAACGGACAGGGATTCACCCCTCCACTTT.

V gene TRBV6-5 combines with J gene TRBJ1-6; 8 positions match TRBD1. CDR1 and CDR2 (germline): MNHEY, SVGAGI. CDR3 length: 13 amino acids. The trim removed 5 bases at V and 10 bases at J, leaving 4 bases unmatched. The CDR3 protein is CASSGQGGSPLHF. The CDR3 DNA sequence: TGTGCCAGCAGTGGACAGGGTGGGTCACCCCTCCACTTT.

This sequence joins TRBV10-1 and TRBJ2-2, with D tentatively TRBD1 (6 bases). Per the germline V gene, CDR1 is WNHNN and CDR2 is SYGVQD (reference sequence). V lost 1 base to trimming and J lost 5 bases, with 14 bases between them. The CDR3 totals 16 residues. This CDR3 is CASSEWAGDGTGELFF. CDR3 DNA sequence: TGCGCCAGCAGTGAGTGGGCAGGGGATGGAACCGGGGAGCTGTTTTTT.

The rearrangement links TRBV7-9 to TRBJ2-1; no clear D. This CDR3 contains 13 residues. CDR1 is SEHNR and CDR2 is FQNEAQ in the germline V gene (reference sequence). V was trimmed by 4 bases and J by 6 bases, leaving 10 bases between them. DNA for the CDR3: TGTGCCAGCAGCTATGGAAGCGCCAATGAGCAGTTCTTC. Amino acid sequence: CASSYGSANEQFF.

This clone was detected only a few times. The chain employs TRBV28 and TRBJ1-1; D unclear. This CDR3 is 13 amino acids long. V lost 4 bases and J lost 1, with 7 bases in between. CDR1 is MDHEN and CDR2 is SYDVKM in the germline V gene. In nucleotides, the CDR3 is TGTGCCAGCAGTTCAGAACCGAACACTGAAGCTTTCTTT. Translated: CASSSEPNTEAFF.

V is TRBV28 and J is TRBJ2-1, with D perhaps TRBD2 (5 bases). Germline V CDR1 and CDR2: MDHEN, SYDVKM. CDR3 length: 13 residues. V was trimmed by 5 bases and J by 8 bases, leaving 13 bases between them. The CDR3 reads CASSKSNSDEQFF. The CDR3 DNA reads TGTGCCAGCAGTAAGTCCAATAGCGATGAGCAGTTCTTC.

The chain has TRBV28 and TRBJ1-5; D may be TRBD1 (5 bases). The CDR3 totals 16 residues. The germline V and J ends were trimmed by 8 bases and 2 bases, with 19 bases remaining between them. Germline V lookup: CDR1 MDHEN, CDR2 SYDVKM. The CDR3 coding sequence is TGTGCCAGCGAAGGTGGATCATGGGGCGGCAATCAGCCCCAGCATTTT. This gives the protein CASEGGSWGGNQPQHF. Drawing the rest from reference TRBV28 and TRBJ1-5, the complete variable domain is DVKVTQSSRYLVKRTGEKVFLECVQDMDHENMFWYRQDPGLGLRLIYFSYDVKMKEKGDIPEGYSVSREKKERFSLILESASTNQTSMYLCASEGGSWGGNQPQHFGDGTRLSIL.

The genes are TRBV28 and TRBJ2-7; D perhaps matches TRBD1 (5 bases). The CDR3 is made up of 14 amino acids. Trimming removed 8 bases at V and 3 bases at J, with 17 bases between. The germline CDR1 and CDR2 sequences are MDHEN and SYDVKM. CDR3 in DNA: TGTGCCAGCTTCCCCCGAGACAGTGTCTACGAGCAGTACTTC. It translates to CASFPRDSVYEQYF.

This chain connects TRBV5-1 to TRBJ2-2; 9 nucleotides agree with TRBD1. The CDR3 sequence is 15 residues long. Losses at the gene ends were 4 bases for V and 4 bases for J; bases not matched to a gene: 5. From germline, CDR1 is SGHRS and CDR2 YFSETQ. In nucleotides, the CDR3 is TGCGCCAGCAGCCCCAGGACAGGGGTCACCGGGGAGCTGTTTTTT. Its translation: CASSPRTGVTGELFF.

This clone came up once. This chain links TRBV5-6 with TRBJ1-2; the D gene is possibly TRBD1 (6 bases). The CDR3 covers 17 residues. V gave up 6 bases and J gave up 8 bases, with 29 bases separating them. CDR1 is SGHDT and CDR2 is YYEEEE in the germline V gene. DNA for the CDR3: TGTGCCAGCACCCCCAACCCGGCCCAGGGAGTGGGGGCGGGCTACACCTTC. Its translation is CASTPNPAQGVGAGYTF.

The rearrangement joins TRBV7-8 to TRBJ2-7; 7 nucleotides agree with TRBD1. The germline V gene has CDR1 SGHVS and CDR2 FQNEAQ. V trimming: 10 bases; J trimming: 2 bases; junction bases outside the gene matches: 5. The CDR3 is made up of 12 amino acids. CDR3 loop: CATGDRTYEQYF. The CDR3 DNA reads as TGTGCCACCGGGGACAGAACCTACGAGCAGTACTTC. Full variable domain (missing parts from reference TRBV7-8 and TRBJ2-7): GAGVSQSPRYKVAKRGQDVALRCDPISGHVSLFWYQQALGQGPEFLTYFQNEAQLDKSGLPSDRFFAERPEGSVSTLKIQRTQQEDSAVYLCATGDRTYEQYFGPGTRLTVT.

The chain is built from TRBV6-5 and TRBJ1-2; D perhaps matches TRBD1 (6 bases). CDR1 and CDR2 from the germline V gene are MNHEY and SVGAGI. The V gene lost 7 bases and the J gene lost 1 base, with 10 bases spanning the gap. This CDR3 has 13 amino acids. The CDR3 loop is CASTQDSNYGYTF. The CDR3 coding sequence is TGTGCCAGCACACAGGACAGTAACTATGGCTACACCTTC.

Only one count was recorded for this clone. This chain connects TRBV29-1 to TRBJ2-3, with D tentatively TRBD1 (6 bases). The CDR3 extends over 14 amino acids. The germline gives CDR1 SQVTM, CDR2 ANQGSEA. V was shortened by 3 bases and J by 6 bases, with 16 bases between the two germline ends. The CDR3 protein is CSVDILGGVDTQYF. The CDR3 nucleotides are TGCAGCGTTGACATTCTAGGGGGAGTGGATACGCAGTATTTT.

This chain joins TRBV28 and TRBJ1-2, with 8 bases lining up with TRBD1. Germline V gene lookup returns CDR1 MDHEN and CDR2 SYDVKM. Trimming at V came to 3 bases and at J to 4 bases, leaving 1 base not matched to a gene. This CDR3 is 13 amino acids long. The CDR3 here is CASSLGTGYGYTF. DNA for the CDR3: TGTGCCAGCAGTTTGGGGACAGGCTATGGCTACACCTTC.

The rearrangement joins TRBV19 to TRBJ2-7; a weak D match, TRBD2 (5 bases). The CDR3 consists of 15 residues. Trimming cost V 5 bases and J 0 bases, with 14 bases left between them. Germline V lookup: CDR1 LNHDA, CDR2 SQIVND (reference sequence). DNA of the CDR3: TGTGCCAGTAGTTCCATCAGCGGAAACTCCTACGAGCAGTACTTC. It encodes CASSSISGNSYEQYF.

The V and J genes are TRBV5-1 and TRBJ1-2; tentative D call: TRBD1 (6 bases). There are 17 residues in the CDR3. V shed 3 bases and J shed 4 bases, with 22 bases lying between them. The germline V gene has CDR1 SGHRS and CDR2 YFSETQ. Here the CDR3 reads CASSSPPGGGSPYGYTF. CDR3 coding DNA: TGCGCCAGCAGCTCCCCACCGGGAGGGGGTTCTCCCTATGGCTACACCTTC.

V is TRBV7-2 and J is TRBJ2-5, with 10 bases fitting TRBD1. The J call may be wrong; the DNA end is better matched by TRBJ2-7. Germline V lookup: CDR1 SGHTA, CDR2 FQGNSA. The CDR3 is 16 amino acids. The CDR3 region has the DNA TGTGCCAGCAGCCTAAGACAGGGGGCCACCACCTACGAGCAGTACTTC. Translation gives CASSLRQGATTYEQYF.

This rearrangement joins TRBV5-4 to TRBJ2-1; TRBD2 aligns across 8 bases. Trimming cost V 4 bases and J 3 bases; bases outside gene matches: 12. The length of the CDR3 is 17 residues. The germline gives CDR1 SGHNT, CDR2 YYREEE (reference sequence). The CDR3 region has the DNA TGTGCCAGCAGCGGGGGGGGACTAGTGCGGATCTACAATGAGCAGTTCTTC. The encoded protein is CASSGGGLVRIYNEQFF.

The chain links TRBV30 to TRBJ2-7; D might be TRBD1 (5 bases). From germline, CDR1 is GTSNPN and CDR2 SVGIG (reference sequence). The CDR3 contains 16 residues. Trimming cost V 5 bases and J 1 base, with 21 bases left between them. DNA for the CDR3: TGTGCCTGGTCGGCGACGGGTAGGGGTCCTTCCTACGAGCAGTACTTC. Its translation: CAWSATGRGPSYEQYF. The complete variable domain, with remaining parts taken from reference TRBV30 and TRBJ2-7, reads SQTIHQWPATLVQPVGSPLSLECTVEGTSNPNLYWYRQAAGRGLQLLFYSVGIGQISSEVPQNLSASRPQDRQFILSSKKLLLSDSGFYLCAWSATGRGPSYEQYFGPGTRLTVT.

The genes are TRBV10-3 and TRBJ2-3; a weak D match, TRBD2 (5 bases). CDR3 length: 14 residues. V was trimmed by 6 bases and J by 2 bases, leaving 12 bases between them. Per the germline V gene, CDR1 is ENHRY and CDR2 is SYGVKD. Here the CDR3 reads CAISFREDTDTQYF. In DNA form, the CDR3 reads TGTGCCATCAGCTTCCGGGAAGACACAGATACGCAGTATTTT.

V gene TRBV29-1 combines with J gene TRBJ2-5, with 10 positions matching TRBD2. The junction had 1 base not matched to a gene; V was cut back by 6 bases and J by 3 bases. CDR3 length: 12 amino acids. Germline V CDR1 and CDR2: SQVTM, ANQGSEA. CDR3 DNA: TGCAGCGTAAGCGGGGGGGAAGAGACCCAGTACTTC. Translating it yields CSVSGGEETQYF.

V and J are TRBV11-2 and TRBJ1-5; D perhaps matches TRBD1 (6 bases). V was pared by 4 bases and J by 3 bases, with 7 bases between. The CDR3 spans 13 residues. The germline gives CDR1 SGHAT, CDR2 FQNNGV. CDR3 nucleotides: TGTGCCAGCAGCTCAGGGGACAATCAGCCCCAGCATTTT. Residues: CASSSGDNQPQHF. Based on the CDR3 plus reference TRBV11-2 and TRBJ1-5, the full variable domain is EAGVAQSPRYKIIEKRQSVAFWCNPISGHATLYWYQQILGQGPKLLIQFQNNGVVDDSQLPKDRFSAERLKGVDSTLKIQPAKLEDSAVYLCASSSGDNQPQHFGDGTRLSIL.

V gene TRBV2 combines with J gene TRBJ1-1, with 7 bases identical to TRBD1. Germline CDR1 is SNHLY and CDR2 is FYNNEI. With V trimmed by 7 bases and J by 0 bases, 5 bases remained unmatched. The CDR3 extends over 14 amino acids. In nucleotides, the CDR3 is TGTGCCAGCACCCCCGGGACAGTGAACACTGAAGCTTTCTTT. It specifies CASTPGTVNTEAFF.

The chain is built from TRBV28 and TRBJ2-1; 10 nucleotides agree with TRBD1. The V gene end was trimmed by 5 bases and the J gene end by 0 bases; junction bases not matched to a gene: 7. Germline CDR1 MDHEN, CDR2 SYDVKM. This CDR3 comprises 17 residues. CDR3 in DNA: TGTGCCAGCAGTACCAGGACAGGGGGTCCCTCCTACAATGAGCAGTTCTTC. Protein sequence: CASSTRTGGPSYNEQFF.